This T cell receptor (beta chain) is drawn from a study of radiotherapy plus CTLA-4 blockade in lung cancer. Turning to the study itself: Objective responses were seen in 18% of patients, disease control in approximately 30%. Study-level findings and limits: Blood TCR clones of tumor origin expanded after radiotherapy plus ipilimumab. In blood, early T cell clone dynamics reportedly predicted response best, together with interferon-beta.

With 4 bases removed from V and 4 bases from J, the gap between germline ends came to 16 bases. CDR3 size: 15 residues. Germline V lookup: CDR1 SGHTA, CDR2 FQGNSA. Regarding this clone: Its target is unknown.

Generated by immunoSEQ multiplex PCR, the TCRdb table keeps only in-frame clones and is missing some. The table has 80,000 or so clones, around 79% seen once; the top ten hold roughly 23%. Those patients who had chemo-refractory metastatic non-small-cell lung cancer were given focal radiation along with CTLA-4 blockade through ipilimumab. The source is a human donor with non-small cell lung cancer whose response to radiotherapy plus ipilimumab could not be evaluated. Some clones in this sample may be carry-over from other donors' samples. The material was peripheral blood, obtained from a patient treated with radiotherapy plus ipilimumab. The chain combines TRBV7-2 with TRBJ1-1, with no clear D. The CDR3 DNA sequence: TGTGCCAGCAGCTCCATCCCCATCGGCGGCACTGAAGCTTTCTTT. It yields the protein CASSSIPIGGTEAFF.